What follows is one TCR beta chain and its context. The antigen is not known. The CDR3 length is 16 residues. CDR1 LGHDT and CDR2 YNNKEL come from the germline V gene (reference sequence). Deletions cut 6 bases from V and 2 bases from J, with 14 bases between. 5'RACE template switching produced TCR cDNA carrying a universal primer site and UMIs. TCRdb fed the 5' RACE reads into MiXCR, producing one record per CDR3 protein. The sample yields about 58,000 distinct CDR3 sequences, more than 5.5% seen once. This entry is derived from a study of T cells after yellow fever vaccination. Study conclusions and caveats: Any FACS-sorted repertoire could hold abundant clonotypes that contaminate it from the bulk population.

The chain couples TRBV3-1 to TRBJ2-6; a possible D gene is TRBD1 (6 bases). The source of this sequence is a man aged 18 to 30 who received the YFV17D yellow fever vaccine. The source was CD8+ T cells sorted from PBMCs, collected on the day of the first yellow fever vaccination. In DNA, the CDR3 is TGTGCCAGCAGGCAGGGGAAGGTAGCTGGGGCCAACGTCCTGACTTTC. Its protein is CASRQGKVAGANVLTF.